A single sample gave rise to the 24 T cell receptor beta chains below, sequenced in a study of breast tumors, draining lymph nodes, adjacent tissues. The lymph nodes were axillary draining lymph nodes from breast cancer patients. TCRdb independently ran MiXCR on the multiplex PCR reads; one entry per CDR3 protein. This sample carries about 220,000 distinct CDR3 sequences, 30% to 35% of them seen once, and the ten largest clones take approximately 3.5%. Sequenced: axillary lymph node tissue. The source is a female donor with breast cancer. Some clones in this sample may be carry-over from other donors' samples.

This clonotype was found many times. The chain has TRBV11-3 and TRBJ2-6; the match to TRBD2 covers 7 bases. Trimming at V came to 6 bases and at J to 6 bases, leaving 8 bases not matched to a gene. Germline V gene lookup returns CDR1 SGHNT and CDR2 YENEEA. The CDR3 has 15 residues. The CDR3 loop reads CASSTRLAAANVLTF. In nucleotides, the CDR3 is TGTGCCAGCAGTACCCGACTAGCTGCGGCCAACGTCCTGACTTTC.

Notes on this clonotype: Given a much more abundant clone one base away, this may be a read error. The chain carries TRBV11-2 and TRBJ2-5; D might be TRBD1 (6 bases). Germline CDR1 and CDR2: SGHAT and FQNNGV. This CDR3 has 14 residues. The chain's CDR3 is CASSQGGRQEAQYF. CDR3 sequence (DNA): TGTGCCAGCAGTCAAGGGGGTAGGCAAGAGGCCCAGTACTTC.

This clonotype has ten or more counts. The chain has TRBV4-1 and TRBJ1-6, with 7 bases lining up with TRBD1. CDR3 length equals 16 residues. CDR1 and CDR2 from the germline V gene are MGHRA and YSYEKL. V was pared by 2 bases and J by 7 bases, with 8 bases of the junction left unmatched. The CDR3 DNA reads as TGCGCCAGCAGCCAACTAGGGGGACAGCAGAATTCACCCCTCCACTTT. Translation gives CASSQLGGQQNSPLHF.

The CDR3 DNA reads as TGCAGCGTTGTTACAGGGGGCGGAAAGACCCAGTACTTC. This codes for CSVVTGGGKTQYF. The genes are TRBV29-1 and TRBJ2-5, with 9 bases that match TRBD1. The trim removed 4 bases at V and 6 bases at J, leaving 6 bases unmatched. The CDR3 is 13 amino acids. CDR1 and CDR2 (germline): SQVTM, ANQGSEA.

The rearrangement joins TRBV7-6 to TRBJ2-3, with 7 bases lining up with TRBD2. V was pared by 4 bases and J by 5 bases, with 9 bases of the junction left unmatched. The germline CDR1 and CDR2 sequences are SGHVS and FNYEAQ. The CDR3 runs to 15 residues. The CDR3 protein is CASSWGLGGGDTQYF. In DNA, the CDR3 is TGTGCCAGCAGCTGGGGACTTGGCGGGGGAGATACGCAGTATTTT.

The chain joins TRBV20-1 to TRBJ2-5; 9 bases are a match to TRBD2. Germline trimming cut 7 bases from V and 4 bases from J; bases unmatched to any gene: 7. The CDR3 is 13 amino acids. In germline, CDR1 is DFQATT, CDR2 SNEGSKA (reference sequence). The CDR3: CSVRTSVRETQYF. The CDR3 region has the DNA TGCAGTGTCCGGACTAGCGTGAGAGAGACCCAGTACTTC.

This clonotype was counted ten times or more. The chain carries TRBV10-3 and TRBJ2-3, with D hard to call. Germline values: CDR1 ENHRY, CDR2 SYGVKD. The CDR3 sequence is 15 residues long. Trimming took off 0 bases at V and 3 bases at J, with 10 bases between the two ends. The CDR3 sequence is CAISESSNPTDTQYF. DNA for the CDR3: TGTGCCATCAGTGAGTCGTCGAATCCGACAGATACGCAGTATTTT.

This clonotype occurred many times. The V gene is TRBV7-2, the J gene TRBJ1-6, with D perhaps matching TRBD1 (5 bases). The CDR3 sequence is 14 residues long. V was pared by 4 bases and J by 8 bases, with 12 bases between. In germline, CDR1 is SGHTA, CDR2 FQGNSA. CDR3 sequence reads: CASSSRDGYSPLHF. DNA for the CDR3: TGTGCCAGCAGCTCCCGGGACGGATATTCACCCCTCCACTTT.

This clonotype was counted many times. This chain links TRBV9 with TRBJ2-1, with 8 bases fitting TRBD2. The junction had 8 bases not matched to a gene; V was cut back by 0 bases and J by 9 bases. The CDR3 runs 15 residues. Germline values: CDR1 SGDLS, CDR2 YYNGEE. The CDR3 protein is CASSVGAAGAFEQFF. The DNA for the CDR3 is TGTGCCAGCAGCGTAGGAGCAGCGGGAGCATTTGAGCAGTTCTTC.

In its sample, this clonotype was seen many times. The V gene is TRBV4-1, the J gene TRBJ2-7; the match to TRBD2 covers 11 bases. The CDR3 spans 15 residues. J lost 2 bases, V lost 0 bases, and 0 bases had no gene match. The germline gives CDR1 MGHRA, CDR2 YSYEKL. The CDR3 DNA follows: TGCGCCAGCAGCCAAGATAGCGGGAGGGCCTACGAGCAGTACTTC. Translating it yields CASSQDSGRAYEQYF.

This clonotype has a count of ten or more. CDR3 protein: CSASSAANYGYTF. For the CDR3, the DNA is TGCAGTGCTAGTTCCGCGGCTAACTATGGCTACACCTTC. This chain links TRBV20-1 with TRBJ1-2; the D is unclear. V lost 3 bases to trimming and J lost 0 bases, with 8 bases between them. This CDR3 comprises 13 residues. Germline values: CDR1 DFQATT, CDR2 SNEGSKA (reference sequence).

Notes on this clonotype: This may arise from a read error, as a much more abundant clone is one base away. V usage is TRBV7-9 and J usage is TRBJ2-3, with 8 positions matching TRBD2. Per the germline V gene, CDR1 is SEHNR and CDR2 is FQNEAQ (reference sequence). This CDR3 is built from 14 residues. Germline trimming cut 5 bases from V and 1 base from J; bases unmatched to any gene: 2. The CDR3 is CASSQTSGTDTQYF. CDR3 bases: TGTGCCAGCAGCCAGACTAGCGGCACAGATACGCAGTATTTT.

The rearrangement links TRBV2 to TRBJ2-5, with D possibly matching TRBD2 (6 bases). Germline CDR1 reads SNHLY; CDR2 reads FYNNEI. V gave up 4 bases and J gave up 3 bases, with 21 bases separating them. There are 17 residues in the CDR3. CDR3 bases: TGTGCCAGCAGTGTGGAGGGGCCCTACGAGCAGAAAGAGACCCAGTACTTC. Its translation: CASSVEGPYEQKETQYF.

This CDR3 reads CSARDPTGGRGNGYTF. CDR3 sequence (DNA): TGCAGTGCTAGAGATCCGACAGGGGGCAGGGGAAATGGCTACACCTTC. The chain combines TRBV20-1 with TRBJ1-2; 10 bases fit TRBD1. This CDR3 has 16 residues. The V and J ends lost 0 bases and 6 bases, in that order; junction bases with no gene match: 10. The germline CDR1 and CDR2 sequences are DFQATT and SNEGSKA (reference sequence).

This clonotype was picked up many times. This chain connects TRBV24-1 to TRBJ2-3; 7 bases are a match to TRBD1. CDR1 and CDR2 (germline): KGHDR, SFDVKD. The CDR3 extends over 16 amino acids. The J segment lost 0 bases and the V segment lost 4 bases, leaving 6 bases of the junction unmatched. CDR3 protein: CATSDPGQDSTDTQYF. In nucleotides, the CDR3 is TGTGCCACCAGTGACCCCGGACAGGATAGCACAGATACGCAGTATTTT.

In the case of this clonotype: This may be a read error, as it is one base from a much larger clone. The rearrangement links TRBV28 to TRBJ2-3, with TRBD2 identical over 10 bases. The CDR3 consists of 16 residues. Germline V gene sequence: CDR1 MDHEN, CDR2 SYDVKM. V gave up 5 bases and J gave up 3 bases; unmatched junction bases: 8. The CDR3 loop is CASSAVAGGFTDTQYF. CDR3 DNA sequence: TGTGCCAGCAGTGCCGTAGCGGGAGGATTTACAGATACGCAGTATTTT.

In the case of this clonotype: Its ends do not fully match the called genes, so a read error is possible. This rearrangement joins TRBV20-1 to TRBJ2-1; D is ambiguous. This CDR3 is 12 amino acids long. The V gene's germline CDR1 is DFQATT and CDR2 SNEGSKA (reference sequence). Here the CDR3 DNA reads TGCAGTGTCCCCTGGCTGTTGGATGAGCCGTTCTTC. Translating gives CSVPWLLDEPFF.

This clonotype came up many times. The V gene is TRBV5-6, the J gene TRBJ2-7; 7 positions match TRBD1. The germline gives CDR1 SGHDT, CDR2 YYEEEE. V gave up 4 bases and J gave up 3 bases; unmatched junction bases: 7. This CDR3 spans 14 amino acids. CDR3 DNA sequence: TGTGCCAGCAGCCAGGGACAGATATTCTACGAGCAGTACTTC. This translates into CASSQGQIFYEQYF.

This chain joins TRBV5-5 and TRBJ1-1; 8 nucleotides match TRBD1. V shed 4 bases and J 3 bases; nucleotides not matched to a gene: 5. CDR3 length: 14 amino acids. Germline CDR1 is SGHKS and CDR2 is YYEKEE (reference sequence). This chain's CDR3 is CASSPQGADTEAFF. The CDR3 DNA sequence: TGTGCCAGCAGCCCGCAGGGGGCGGACACTGAAGCTTTCTTT.

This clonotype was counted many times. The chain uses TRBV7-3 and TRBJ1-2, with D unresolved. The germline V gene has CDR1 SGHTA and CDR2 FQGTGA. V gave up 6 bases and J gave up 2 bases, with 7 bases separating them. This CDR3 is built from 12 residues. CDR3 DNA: TGTGCCAGCAGTCAAGACAACTATGGCTACACCTTC. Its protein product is CASSQDNYGYTF.

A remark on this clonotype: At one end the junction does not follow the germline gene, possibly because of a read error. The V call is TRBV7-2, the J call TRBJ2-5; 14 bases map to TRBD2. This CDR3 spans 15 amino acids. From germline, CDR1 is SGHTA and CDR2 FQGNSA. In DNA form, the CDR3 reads TGTGCCAGCAGCTTAGCGCTGACTAGCGGGGGGGCCCTGCACTTC. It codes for CASSLALTSGGALHF.

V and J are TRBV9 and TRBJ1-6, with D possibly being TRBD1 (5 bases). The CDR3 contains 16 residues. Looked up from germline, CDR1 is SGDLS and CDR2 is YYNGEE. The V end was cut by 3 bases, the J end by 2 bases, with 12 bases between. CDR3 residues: CASSAQDRPYNSPLHF. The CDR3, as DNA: TGTGCCAGCAGCGCCCAAGACAGACCCTATAATTCACCCCTCCACTTT.

The CDR3 DNA follows: TGTGCCAGCACAGGGGAGGACACCGGGGAGCTGTTTTTT. Protein product: CASTGEDTGELFF. This chain connects TRBV28 to TRBJ2-2; perhaps D is TRBD1 or TRBD2 (6 bases each). The V end was cut by 7 bases, the J end by 3 bases, with 9 bases between. This CDR3 is built from 13 residues. Per the germline V gene, CDR1 is MDHEN and CDR2 is SYDVKM.

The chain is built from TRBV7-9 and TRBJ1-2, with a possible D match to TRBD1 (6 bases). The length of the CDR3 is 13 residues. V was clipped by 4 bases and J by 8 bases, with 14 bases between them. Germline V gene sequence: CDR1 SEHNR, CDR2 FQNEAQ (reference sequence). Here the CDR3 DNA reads TGTGCCAGCAGCTCACAGGGAGGGGACGGCTACACCTTC. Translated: CASSSQGGDGYTF.